These 28 T cell receptor beta chains were sequenced from one sample in a study of T cell repertoires in cytomegalovirus infection. The antigens for these receptors are not known. TCRdb reprocessed the reads with MiXCR, giving one entry per CDR3 protein. The repertoire holds roughly 110,000 distinct CDR3 sequences, with 10% as singletons. The sample consisted of PBMCs, sequenced either directly or after in vitro stimulation (not recorded which). The origin of the receptors is a human donor in good health (CMV status not recorded). Some clones in this sample may be carry-over from other donors' samples.

This clonotype was counted many times. The V and J genes are TRBV12-3 or TRBV12-4 and TRBJ2-1, with TRBD2 matching over 7 bases. The junction had 7 bases not matched to a gene; V was cut back by 6 bases and J by 2 bases. There are 15 residues in the CDR3. CDR3 residues: CASRGGRGPYNEQFF. The CDR3 DNA sequence: TGTGCCAGCAGGGGCGGGAGAGGGCCCTACAATGAGCAGTTCTTC.

This clonotype was detected many times. The chain carries TRBV7-8 and TRBJ2-5, with 8 positions matching TRBD2. Germline CDR1 is SGHVS and CDR2 is FQNEAQ. Germline trimming cut 8 bases from V and 5 bases from J; bases unmatched to any gene: 13. CDR3 length: 15 residues. The CDR3 sequence is CASGGTSDMVETQYF. The CDR3, as DNA: TGTGCCAGCGGAGGGACTAGTGACATGGTGGAGACCCAGTACTTC.

This clonotype was counted a few times. The DNA of the CDR3 is TGTGCCAGTAGTCTGCGAGACTATATCGCGACCCAGTACTTC. It codes for CASSLRDYIATQYF. J is TRBJ2-5 and V is TRBV19, with D tentatively TRBD2 (5 bases). Germline V gives CDR1 LNHDA, CDR2 SQIVND (reference sequence). The CDR3 has 14 amino acids. V was cut by 5 bases and J by 7 bases, with 17 bases left in between.

This clonotype appeared a few times. The chain recombines TRBV6-1 with TRBJ2-4; the match to TRBD1 covers 7 bases. The CDR3 contains 15 residues. In germline, CDR1 is MNHNS, CDR2 SASEGT. V shed 6 bases, J shed 11 bases, and the junction held 16 bases outside the gene matches. The CDR3 loop is CASRERGQLGAVQYF. CDR3 in DNA: TGTGCCAGCAGGGAGAGGGGACAGTTGGGAGCGGTTCAGTACTTC.

The V gene is TRBV7-2, the J gene TRBJ2-3; 12 bases line up with TRBD2. Germline V CDR1 and CDR2: SGHTA, FQGNSA. The CDR3 contains 18 residues. J lost 1 base, V lost 2 bases, and 7 bases had no gene match. The CDR3 DNA follows: TGTGCCAGCAGCTTAAGAGCACTAGCGGGAGGAGGCACAGATACGCAGTATTTT. As protein: CASSLRALAGGGTDTQYF.

This clonotype showed up many times. The rearrangement links TRBV7-8 to TRBJ1-1, with a weak D call TRBD1 (6 bases). The ends were cut back, 1 base at V and 7 bases at J, with 10 bases in the middle. The CDR3 runs to 13 residues. CDR1 SGHVS and CDR2 FQNEAQ come from the germline V gene. In nucleotides, the CDR3 is TGTGCCAGCAGCTTAGTGGGGGCGGTTGAAGCTTTCTTT. Its protein is CASSLVGAVEAFF. Drawing the rest from reference TRBV7-8 and TRBJ1-1, the complete variable domain is GAGVSQSPRYKVAKRGQDVALRCDPISGHVSLFWYQQALGQGPEFLTYFQNEAQLDKSGLPSDRFFAERPEGSVSTLKIQRTQQEDSAVYLCASSLVGAVEAFFGQGTRLTVV.

There are a few counts of this clonotype. The V call is TRBV9, the J call TRBJ2-1, with 10 bases aligning to TRBD2. The germline gives CDR1 SGDLS, CDR2 YYNGEE. CDR3 length equals 16 residues. Trimming cost V 0 bases and J 9 bases; bases outside gene matches: 9. CDR3 sequence reads: CASSVASSGSYSEQFF. The CDR3 bases are TGTGCCAGCAGCGTAGCGTCTAGCGGGAGTTATAGTGAGCAGTTCTTC.

This clonotype was observed at least ten times. The chain employs TRBV11-2 and TRBJ2-5; D possibly corresponds to TRBD2 (5 bases). Germline CDR1 SGHAT, CDR2 FQNNGV. This CDR3 has 15 residues. Trimming took off 0 bases at V and 4 bases at J, with 12 bases between the two ends. CDR3 loop: CASSLDHTSGETQYF. As DNA, the CDR3 is TGTGCCAGCAGCTTAGATCATACTAGTGGAGAGACCCAGTACTTC. The full variable domain, in which reference TRBV11-2 and TRBJ2-5 provide the parts outside the CDR3, is EAGVAQSPRYKIIEKRQSVAFWCNPISGHATLYWYQQILGQGPKLLIQFQNNGVVDDSQLPKDRFSAERLKGVDSTLKIQPAKLEDSAVYLCASSLDHTSGETQYFGPGTRLLVL.

The chain employs TRBV14 and TRBJ1-1; D is perhaps TRBD1 (5 bases). There are 15 residues in the CDR3. Germline CDR1 SGHDN, CDR2 FVKESK. V was clipped by 1 base and J by 1 base, with 10 bases between them. As DNA, the CDR3 is TGTGCCAGCAGCCAAGTCGGGGGTAAGAACACTGAAGCTTTCTTT. This sequence encodes CASSQVGGKNTEAFF.

This clonotype was recorded at least ten times. This rearrangement joins TRBV7-2 to TRBJ2-1; D possibly corresponds to TRBD2 (5 bases). The CDR3 has 13 amino acids. Trimming left V 7 bases short and J 0 bases short, with 7 bases between. Germline CDR1 reads SGHTA; CDR2 reads FQGNSA. CDR3 DNA sequence: TGTGCCAGCACCGACTACTCCTACAATGAGCAGTTCTTC. It is translated as CASTDYSYNEQFF. Full variable domain (rest looked up from reference TRBV7-2 and TRBJ2-1): GAGVSQSPSNKVTEKGKDVELRCDPISGHTALYWYRQSLGQGLEFLIYFQGNSAPDKSGLPSDRFSAERTGGSVSTLTIQRTQQEDSAVYLCASTDYSYNEQFFGPGTRLTVL.

This clonotype was found many times. The chain recombines TRBV27 with TRBJ1-6; no definite D call. Germline assignment: CDR1 MNHEY and CDR2 SMNVEV (reference sequence). This CDR3 has 14 residues. The V and J ends lost 6 bases and 4 bases respectively, with 10 bases between them. CDR3 sequence reads: CASSRQGYNSPLHF. Written as DNA, the CDR3 is TGTGCCAGCAGCCGACAAGGTTATAATTCACCCCTCCACTTT.

This clonotype came up many times. The chain uses TRBV11-3 and TRBJ2-7; 8 bases match TRBD1. From germline, CDR1 is SGHNT and CDR2 YENEEA. The CDR3 has 15 residues. Losses at the gene ends were 5 bases for V and 4 bases for J; bases not matched to a gene: 10. CDR3 nucleotide sequence: TGTGCCAGCAGCCCGACAGGGGAAGCTGTGTACGAGCAGTACGTC. The encoded protein is CASSPTGEAVYEQYV.

This clonotype has only one observation. The rearrangement uses TRBV20-1 and TRBJ2-7; TRBD2 matches 12 bases. V lost 7 bases and J lost 3; bases outside the gene matches: 4. This CDR3 has 13 amino acids. Germline lookup yields CDR1 DFQATT and CDR2 SNEGSKA (reference sequence). The CDR3 nucleotides read TGCAGTGGCCTAGCGGGAGGGGACTACGAGCAGTACTTC. Protein: CSGLAGGDYEQYF.

The gene calls are TRBV12-3 or TRBV12-4 and TRBJ1-4; D gene unclear. The V and J ends lost 4 bases and 1 base respectively, with 7 bases between them. The CDR3 covers 14 residues. In DNA, the CDR3 is TGTGCCAGCAGTTATAAGTTAACTAATGAAAAACTGTTTTTT. Residues: CASSYKLTNEKLFF.

This clonotype was observed a handful of times. This chain uses TRBV12-3 or TRBV12-4 with TRBJ1-6; the D gene is possibly TRBD1 (5 bases). The V end was cut by 5 bases, the J end by 11 bases, with 10 bases between. The CDR3 sequence is 12 residues long. CDR3 in amino acids: CASSPGTPPLHF. DNA for the CDR3: TGTGCCAGCAGTCCTGGGACCCCACCCCTCCACTTT.

The chain carries TRBV20-1 and TRBJ2-3; D is unclear. The CDR3 length is 15 residues. V lost 2 bases and J lost 1, with 13 bases in between. CDR1 and CDR2 from the germline V gene are DFQATT and SNEGSKA (reference sequence). The CDR3 sequence: CSARLSNVRTDTQYF. The CDR3 nucleotides are TGCAGTGCTAGACTATCAAACGTACGCACAGATACGCAGTATTTT.

The chain combines TRBV7-9 with TRBJ2-5; perhaps TRBD1 as D (5 bases). CDR1 is SEHNR and CDR2 is FQNEAQ in the germline V gene (reference sequence). Deletions cut 0 bases from V and 2 bases from J, with 13 bases between. The CDR3 is 16 residues long. CDR3 coding DNA: TGTGCCAGCAGCTTAGCGGTCCGCCAGGGACAAGAGACCCAGTACTTC. Translating gives CASSLAVRQGQETQYF. Full variable domain (rest looked up from reference TRBV7-9 and TRBJ2-5): DTGVSQNPRHKITKRGQNVTFRCDPISEHNRLYWYRQTLGQGPEFLTYFQNEAQLEKSRLLSDRFSAERPKGSFSTLEIQRTEQGDSAMYLCASSLAVRQGQETQYFGPGTRLLVL.

This chain links TRBV7-2 with TRBJ2-7; possibly TRBD2 for D (6 bases). Germline V CDR1 and CDR2: SGHTA, FQGNSA. Between the trimmed V and J ends, which lost 2 bases and 0 bases, there was a span of 14 bases. This CDR3 is built from 16 residues. This chain's CDR3 is CASSLFGGTNSYEQYF. The CDR3 bases are TGTGCCAGCAGCTTATTCGGCGGGACCAACTCCTACGAGCAGTACTTC.

The sample holds a few counts of this clonotype. The chain is built from TRBV7-2 and TRBJ2-3; D possibly corresponds to TRBD1 (5 bases). The CDR3 contains 10 residues. CDR1 and CDR2 (germline): SGHTA, FQGNSA. V gave up 11 bases and J gave up 6 bases, with 9 bases separating them. CDR3 in DNA: TGTGCCGCTGGGGCCGATACGCAGTATTTT. The encoded protein is CAAGADTQYF.

The sample holds a few counts of this clonotype. The chain carries TRBV6-2 or TRBV6-3 and TRBJ2-3; D gene uncertain. The CDR3 is 14 amino acids. V lost 0 bases to trimming and J lost 2 bases, with 6 bases between them. The germline gives CDR1 MNHEY, CDR2 SVGEGT. The DNA of the CDR3 is TGTGCCAGCAGTTACTCGGGTAACACAGATACGCAGTATTTT. It translates to CASSYSGNTDTQYF.

V is TRBV19 and J is TRBJ2-1, with TRBD1 matching over 8 bases. CDR3 size: 16 residues. Germline V lookup: CDR1 LNHDA, CDR2 SQIVND (reference sequence). J gave up 0 bases and V 2 bases, and 3 bases lay outside the gene matches. CDR3 loop: CASSIYRGSSYNEQFF. In nucleotides, the CDR3 is TGTGCCAGTAGTATATACAGGGGGAGCTCCTACAATGAGCAGTTCTTC.

This clonotype was counted at least ten times. This rearrangement joins TRBV7-2 to TRBJ1-1, with D uncertain. Germline V lookup: CDR1 SGHTA, CDR2 FQGNSA. Trimming removed 1 base at V and 2 bases at J, with 8 bases between. CDR3 length equals 14 residues. CDR3: CASSLEQTNTEAFF. The CDR3 DNA is TGTGCCAGCAGCTTAGAACAGACAAACACTGAAGCTTTCTTT.

This clonotype appeared a few times. The chain is built from TRBV10-3 and TRBJ2-1, with D perhaps being TRBD1 or TRBD2 (6 bases each). CDR1 and CDR2 (germline): ENHRY, SYGVKD. The V and J ends lost 7 bases and 4 bases respectively, with 26 bases between them. The CDR3 runs 18 residues. CDR3 in amino acids: CAINSQGGTGALYNEQFF. The CDR3 DNA is TGTGCCATCAACTCTCAAGGGGGGACTGGCGCCCTTTACAATGAGCAGTTCTTC.

V usage is TRBV18 and J usage is TRBJ1-1, with D perhaps matching TRBD1 (5 bases). V was cut by 3 bases and J by 0 bases, with 14 bases left in between. Germline loops: CDR1 KGHSH, CDR2 LQKENI. The CDR3 sequence is 16 residues long. The CDR3 loop reads CASSPLGLGVNTEAFF. The CDR3 DNA reads TGTGCCAGCTCACCCTTGGGACTTGGGGTGAACACTGAAGCTTTCTTT. The variable domain in full, with the rest retrieved from reference TRBV18 and TRBJ1-1, is NAGVMQNPRHLVRRRGQEARLRCSPMKGHSHVYWYRQLPEEGLKFMVYLQKENIIDESGMPKERFSAEFPKEGPSILRIQQVVRGDSAAYFCASSPLGLGVNTEAFFGQGTRLTVV.

This clonotype has ten or more counts. The chain carries TRBV6-1 and TRBJ2-3, with TRBD2 identical over 14 bases. CDR3 size: 19 residues. The V gene's germline CDR1 is MNHNS and CDR2 SASEGT. V was pared by 5 bases and J by 1 base, with 11 bases of the junction left unmatched. CDR3 protein: CASSLGLAGGIVGTDTQYF. As DNA, the CDR3 is TGTGCCAGCAGTTTAGGACTAGCGGGAGGAATCGTGGGCACAGATACGCAGTATTTT.

This clonotype was seen many times. The chain employs TRBV19 and TRBJ1-2, with D possibly TRBD1 on 5 matching bases. Germline values: CDR1 LNHDA, CDR2 SQIVND (reference sequence). V gave up 6 bases and J gave up 5 bases, with 22 bases separating them. The CDR3 covers 16 residues. The CDR3 nucleotides read TGTGCCAGTAGGCAGACAGAGGCTCGAAGTCAATATGGCTACACCTTC. This sequence encodes CASRQTEARSQYGYTF.

The table lists this clonotype with a few counts. The CDR3 coding sequence is TGTGCCAGCAGCCGGTCGGACAGGGGGCTCTATGGCTACACCTTC. Its protein is CASSRSDRGLYGYTF. This chain links TRBV6-5 with TRBJ1-2, with TRBD1 matching over 11 bases. The germline V gene encodes CDR1 MNHEY and CDR2 SVGAGI. The CDR3 is made up of 15 amino acids. V trimming: 6 bases; J trimming: 4 bases; junction bases outside the gene matches: 7.

This sequence joins TRBV28 and TRBJ2-7; no clear D. Trimming pared 7 bases from V and 2 bases from J, leaving 18 bases between. The CDR3 totals 15 residues. Germline CDR1 and CDR2: MDHEN and SYDVKM. The CDR3 is CASISDLGLAYEQYF. DNA of the CDR3: TGTGCCAGCATCTCTGATCTCGGCCTTGCCTACGAGCAGTACTTC.